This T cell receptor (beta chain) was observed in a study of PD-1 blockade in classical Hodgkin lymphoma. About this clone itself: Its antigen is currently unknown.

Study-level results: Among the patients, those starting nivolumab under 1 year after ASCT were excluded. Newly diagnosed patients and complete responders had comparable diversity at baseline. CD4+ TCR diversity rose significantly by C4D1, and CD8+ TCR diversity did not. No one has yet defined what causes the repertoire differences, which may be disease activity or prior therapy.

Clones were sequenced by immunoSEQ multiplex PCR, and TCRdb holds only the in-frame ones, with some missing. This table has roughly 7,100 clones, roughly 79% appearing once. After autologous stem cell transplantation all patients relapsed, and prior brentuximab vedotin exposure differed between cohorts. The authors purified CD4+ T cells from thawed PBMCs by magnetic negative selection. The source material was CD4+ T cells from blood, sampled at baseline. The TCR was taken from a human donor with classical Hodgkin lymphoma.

The CDR3 loop is CASSLVGDQETQYF. DNA for the CDR3: TGTGCCAGCAGTTTAGTAGGGGACCAAGAGACCCAGTACTTC. V is TRBV28 and J is TRBJ2-5, with a tentative D call TRBD1 (5 bases). The germline V gene encodes CDR1 MDHEN and CDR2 SYDVKM. V was trimmed by 2 bases and J by 0 bases, leaving 7 bases between them. The CDR3 extends over 14 amino acids.